These 6 T cell receptor beta chains share one sample of origin, sequenced in a study of T cells in women clearing cervical HPV infection. This table comes from immunoSEQ multiplex PCR, and its TCRdb copy is limited to in-frame clones, with some not included. The sample's table shows around 37,000 clones. Input material: blood buffy coat. The receptor source for this set is a woman between 18 and 69 years old with a cervical HPV16 infection that either progressed to CIN3+ or cleared (not recorded which).

Worth noting for this clone: The missing CDR3 end, 3 residues past where the read stops, is filled in from the germline J gene. This chain joins TRBV7-3 and TRBJ2-2; D may be TRBD2 (5 bases). Between the trimmed V and J ends, which lost 2 bases and 0 bases, there was a span of 16 bases. Germline-derived CDR1 and CDR2 are SGHTA and FQGTGA. The CDR3 spans 18 residues. CDR3 in amino acids: CASSLRALDTANTGELFF. The DNA read from the CDR3 is TGTGCCAGCAGCTTACGGGCACTAGACACCGCGAACACCGGGGAG. The full variable domain, with the rest looked up from reference TRBV7-3 and TRBJ2-2, is GAGVSQTPSNKVTEKGKYVELRCDPISGHTALYWYRQSLGQGPEFLIYFQGTGAADDSGLPNDRFFAVRPEGSVSTLKIQRTERGDSAVYLCASSLRALDTANTGELFFGEGSRLTVL.

Of note for this clone: The read finishes 3 residues shy of the CDR3 end, and the germline J gene is used to complete it. The V call is TRBV20-1, the J call TRBJ2-2, with 7 nucleotides matching TRBD1. CDR1 is DFQATT, CDR2 SNEGSKA, per germline (reference sequence). The J segment lost 6 bases and the V segment lost 0 bases, leaving 7 bases of the junction unmatched. The CDR3 length is 15 residues. CDR3 DNA (partial): TGCAGTGCTAGAGACAGGGGGAGTTTCGCCGGGGAG. It is translated as CSARDRGSFAGE. The whole CDR3 region reads CSARDRGSFAGELFF.

Points on this clone: The sequenced fragment ends 3 residues before the CDR3 boundary, so the rest is inferred from the germline J gene. The chain has TRBV7-2 and TRBJ2-3; 7 nucleotides agree with TRBD1. Germline-derived CDR1 and CDR2 are SGHTA and FQGNSA. The length of the CDR3 is 13 residues. CDR3 in amino acids: CASSFQGEQPQYF. The part of the CDR3 DNA that was read is TGTGCCAGCAGCTTCCAGGGGGAACAGCCG. Together with reference TRBV7-2 and TRBJ2-3, the CDR3 gives the full variable domain: GAGVSQSPSNKVTEKGKDVELRCDPISGHTALYWYRQSLGQGLEFLIYFQGNSAPDKSGLPSDRFSAERTGGSVSTLTIQRTQQEDSAVYLCASSFQGEQPQYFGPGTRLTVL.

With regard to this clone: The read is 3 residues too short to cover the CDR3 end, so that end is filled in from the germline J gene. The rearrangement uses TRBV7-7 and TRBJ2-2, with 9 bases that match TRBD2. V was clipped by 1 base and J by 1 base; unmatched bases: 1. The CDR3 covers 16 residues. The germline V gene has CDR1 SSHAT and CDR2 FNYEAQ (reference sequence). The CDR3 loop is CASSLGTSVNTGELFF. The CDR3 DNA, read in part, is TGTGCCAGCAGCTTAGGGACTAGCGTGAACACCGGGGAG.

A remark on this clone: Sequencing ends 3 residues short of the CDR3 end; the germline J gene provides the rest. The chain recombines TRBV29-1 with TRBJ1-2; possibly TRBD1 for D (6 bases). The CDR3 spans 15 residues. Germline values: CDR1 SQVTM, CDR2 ANQGSEA. The covered CDR3 bases are TGCAGCGTTGAAGAAAGGCAGGGGATGGGCAATGAG. Amino acids: CSVEERQGMGNE. The entire CDR3 is CSVEERQGMGNEYTF.

In regard to this clone: The read gets to within 3 residues of the CDR3 end, and the germline J gene fills in the rest. The chain is built from TRBV7-9 and TRBJ1-2; D is unclear. The V end lost 6 bases, the J end lost 1 base, and 9 bases lay between the germline ends. Germline values: CDR1 SEHNR, CDR2 FQNEAQ (reference sequence). The CDR3 spans 13 residues. Partial CDR3 DNA: TGTGCCAGCAGTCCCAGTCTTAACTATGGC. This encodes CASSPSLNYG. The full CDR3 protein is CASSPSLNYGYTF.